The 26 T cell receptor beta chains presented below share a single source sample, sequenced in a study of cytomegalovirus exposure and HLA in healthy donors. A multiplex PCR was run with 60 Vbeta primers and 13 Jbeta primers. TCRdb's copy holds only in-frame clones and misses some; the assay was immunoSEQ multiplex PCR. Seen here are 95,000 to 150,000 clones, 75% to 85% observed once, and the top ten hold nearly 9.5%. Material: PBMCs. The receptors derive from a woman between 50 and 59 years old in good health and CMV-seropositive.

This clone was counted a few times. CDR3 in DNA: TGCGCCAGCAGCTCGAGAACCGGGACAACGGCTTTCTTT. Protein sequence: CASSSRTGTTAFF. The V call is TRBV5-1, the J call TRBJ1-1; possibly TRBD1 for D (6 bases). V was cut by 3 bases and J by 11 bases, with 17 bases left in between. This CDR3 has 13 residues. The germline V gene has CDR1 SGHRS and CDR2 YFSETQ.

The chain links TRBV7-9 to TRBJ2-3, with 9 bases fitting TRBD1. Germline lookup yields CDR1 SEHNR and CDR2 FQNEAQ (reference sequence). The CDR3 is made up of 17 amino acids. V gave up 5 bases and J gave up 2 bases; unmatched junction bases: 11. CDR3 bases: TGTGCCAGCAGCGCCCCCCCCGGGACAGGGCACACAGATACGCAGTATTTT. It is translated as CASSAPPGTGHTDTQYF.

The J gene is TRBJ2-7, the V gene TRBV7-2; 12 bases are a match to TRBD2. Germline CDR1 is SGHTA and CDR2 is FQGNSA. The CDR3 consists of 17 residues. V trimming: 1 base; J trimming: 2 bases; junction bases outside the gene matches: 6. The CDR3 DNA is TGTGCCAGCAGCTTAGTAGGGACTAGCGGGTTTACCTACGAGCAGTACTTC. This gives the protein CASSLVGTSGFTYEQYF. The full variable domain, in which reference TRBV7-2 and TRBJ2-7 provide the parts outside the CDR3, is GAGVSQSPSNKVTEKGKDVELRCDPISGHTALYWYRQSLGQGLEFLIYFQGNSAPDKSGLPSDRFSAERTGGSVSTLTIQRTQQEDSAVYLCASSLVGTSGFTYEQYFGPGTRLTVT.

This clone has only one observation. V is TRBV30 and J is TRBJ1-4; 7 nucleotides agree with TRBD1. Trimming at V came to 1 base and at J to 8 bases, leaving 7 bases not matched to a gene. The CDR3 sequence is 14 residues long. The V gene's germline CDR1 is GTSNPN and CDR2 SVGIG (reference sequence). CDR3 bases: TGTGCCTGGAGTGCGGGACAGCCGGGGGAAAAACTGTTTTTT. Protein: CAWSAGQPGEKLFF.

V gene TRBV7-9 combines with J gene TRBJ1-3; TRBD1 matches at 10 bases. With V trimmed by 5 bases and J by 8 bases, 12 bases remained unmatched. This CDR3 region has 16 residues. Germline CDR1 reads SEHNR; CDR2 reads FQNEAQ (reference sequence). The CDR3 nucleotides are TGTGCCAGCAGCCCCAGGTCCCGGACAGGGGGACACACCATATATTTT. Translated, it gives CASSPRSRTGGHTIYF.

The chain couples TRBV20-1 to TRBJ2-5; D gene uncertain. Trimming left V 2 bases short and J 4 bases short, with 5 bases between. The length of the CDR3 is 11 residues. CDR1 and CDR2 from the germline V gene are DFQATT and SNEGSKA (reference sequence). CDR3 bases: TGCAGTGCTAGACACGGAGAGACCCAGTACTTC. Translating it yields CSARHGETQYF.

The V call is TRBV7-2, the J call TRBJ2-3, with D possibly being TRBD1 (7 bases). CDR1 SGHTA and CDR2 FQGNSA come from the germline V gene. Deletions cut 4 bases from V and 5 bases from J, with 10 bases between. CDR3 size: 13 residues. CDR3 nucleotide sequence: TGTGCCAGCAGCTCCCAGGGGGGAGATACGCAGTATTTT. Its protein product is CASSSQGGDTQYF.

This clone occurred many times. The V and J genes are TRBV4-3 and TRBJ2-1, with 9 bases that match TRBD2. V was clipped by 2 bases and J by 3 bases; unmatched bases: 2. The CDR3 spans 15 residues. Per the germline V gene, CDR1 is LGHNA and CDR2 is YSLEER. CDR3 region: CASSQRLADYNEQFF. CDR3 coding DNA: TGCGCCAGCAGCCAACGACTAGCGGACTACAATGAGCAGTTCTTC.

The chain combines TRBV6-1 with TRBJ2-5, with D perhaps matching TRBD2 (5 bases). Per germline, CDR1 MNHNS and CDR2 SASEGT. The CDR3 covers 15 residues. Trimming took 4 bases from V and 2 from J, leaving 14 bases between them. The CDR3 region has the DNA TGTGCCAGCAGTGGGGTCCTAACGGGACAAGAGACCCAGTACTTC. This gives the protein CASSGVLTGQETQYF.

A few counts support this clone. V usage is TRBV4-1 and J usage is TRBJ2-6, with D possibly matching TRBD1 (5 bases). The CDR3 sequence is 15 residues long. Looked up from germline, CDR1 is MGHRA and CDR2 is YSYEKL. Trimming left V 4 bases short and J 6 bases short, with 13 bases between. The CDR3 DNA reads TGCGCCAGCAGCCTACGTACAGGCCAGGCCAACGTCCTGACTTTC. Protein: CASSLRTGQANVLTF.

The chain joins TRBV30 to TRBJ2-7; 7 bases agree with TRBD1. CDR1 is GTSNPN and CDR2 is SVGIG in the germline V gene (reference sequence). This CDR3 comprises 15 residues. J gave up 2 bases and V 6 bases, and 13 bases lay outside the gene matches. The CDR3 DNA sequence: TGTGCCTGTACCCAGAAGACGGGACAGACCTACGAGCAGTACTTC. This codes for CACTQKTGQTYEQYF.

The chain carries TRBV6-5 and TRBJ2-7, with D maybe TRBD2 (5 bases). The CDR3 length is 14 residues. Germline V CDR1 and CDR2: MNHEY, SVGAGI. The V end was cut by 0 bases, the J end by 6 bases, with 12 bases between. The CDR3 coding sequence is TGTGCCAGCAGTTACTCTAGTCGGGGTATCGAGCAGTACTTC. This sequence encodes CASSYSSRGIEQYF.

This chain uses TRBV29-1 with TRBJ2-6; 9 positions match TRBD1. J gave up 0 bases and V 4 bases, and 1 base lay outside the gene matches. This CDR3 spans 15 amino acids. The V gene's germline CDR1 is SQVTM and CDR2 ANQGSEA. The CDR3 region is CSVGGQGSGANVLTF. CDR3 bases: TGCAGCGTTGGGGGACAGGGCTCTGGGGCCAACGTCCTGACTTTC.

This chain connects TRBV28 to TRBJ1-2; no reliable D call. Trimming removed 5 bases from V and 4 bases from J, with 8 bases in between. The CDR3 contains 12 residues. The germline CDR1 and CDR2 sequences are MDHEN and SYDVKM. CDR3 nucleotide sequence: TGTGCCAGCAGTGGAGCCTCCTATGGCTACACCTTC. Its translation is CASSGASYGYTF.

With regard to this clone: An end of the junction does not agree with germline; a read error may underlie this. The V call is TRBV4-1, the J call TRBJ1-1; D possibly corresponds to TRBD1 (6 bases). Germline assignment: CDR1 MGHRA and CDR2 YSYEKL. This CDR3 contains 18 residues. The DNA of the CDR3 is TGCGCCAGCAACCAAGGTATTGGGGGCGCGAATAGACACTCGGAAGCTTTCTTT. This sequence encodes CASNQGIGGANRHSEAFF.

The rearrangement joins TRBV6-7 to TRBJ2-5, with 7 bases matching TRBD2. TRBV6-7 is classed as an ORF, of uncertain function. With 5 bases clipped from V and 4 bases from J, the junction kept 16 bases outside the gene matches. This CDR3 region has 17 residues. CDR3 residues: CASSLGARGGKLETQYF. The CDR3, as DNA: TGTGCCAGCAGTCTCGGCGCAAGGGGAGGGAAGTTAGAGACCCAGTACTTC.

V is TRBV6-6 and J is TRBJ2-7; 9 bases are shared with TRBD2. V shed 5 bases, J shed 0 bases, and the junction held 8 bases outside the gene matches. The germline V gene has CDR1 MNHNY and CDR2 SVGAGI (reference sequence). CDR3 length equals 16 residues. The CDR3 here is CASSPPGLANSYEQYF. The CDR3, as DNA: TGTGCCAGCAGTCCTCCGGGACTAGCTAACTCCTACGAGCAGTACTTC.

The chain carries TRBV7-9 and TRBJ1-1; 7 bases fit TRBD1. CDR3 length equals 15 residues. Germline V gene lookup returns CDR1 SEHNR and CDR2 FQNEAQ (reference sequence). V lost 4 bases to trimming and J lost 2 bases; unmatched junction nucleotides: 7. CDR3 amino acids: CASSSPEGANTEAFF. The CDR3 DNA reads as TGTGCCAGCAGCTCCCCGGAGGGGGCAAACACTGAAGCTTTCTTT.

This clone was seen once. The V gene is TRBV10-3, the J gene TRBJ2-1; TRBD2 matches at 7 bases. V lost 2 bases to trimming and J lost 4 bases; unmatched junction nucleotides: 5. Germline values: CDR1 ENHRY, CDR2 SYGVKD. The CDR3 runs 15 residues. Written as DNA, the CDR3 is TGTGCCATCAGTGAGATAGCTAGCGGATACAATGAGCAGTTCTTC. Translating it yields CAISEIASGYNEQFF.

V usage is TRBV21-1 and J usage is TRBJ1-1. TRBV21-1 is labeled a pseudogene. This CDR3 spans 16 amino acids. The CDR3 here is CASSNTRDFPDTEAFF. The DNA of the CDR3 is TGTGCCAGCAGCAATACAAGAGACTTCCCAGACACTGAAGCTTTCTTT.

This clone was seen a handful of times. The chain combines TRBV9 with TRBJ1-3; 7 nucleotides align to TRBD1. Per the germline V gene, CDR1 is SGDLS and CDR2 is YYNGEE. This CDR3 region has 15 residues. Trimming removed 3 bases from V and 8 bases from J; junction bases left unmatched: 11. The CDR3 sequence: CASSGEQGIWDTIYF. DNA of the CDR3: TGTGCCAGCAGCGGGGAACAGGGGATATGGGACACCATATATTTT.

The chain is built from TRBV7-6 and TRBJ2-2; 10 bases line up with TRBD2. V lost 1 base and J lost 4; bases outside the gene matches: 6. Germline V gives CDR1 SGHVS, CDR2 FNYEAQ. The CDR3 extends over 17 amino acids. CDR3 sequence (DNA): TGTGCCAGCAGCTTAGAAGCGGGAGGGTTGGGCACCGGGGAGCTGTTTTTT. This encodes CASSLEAGGLGTGELFF. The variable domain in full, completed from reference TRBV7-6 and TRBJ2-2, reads GAGVSQSPRYKVTKRGQDVALRCDPISGHVSLYWYRQALGQGPEFLTYFNYEAQQDKSGLPNDRFSAERPEGSISTLTIQRTEQRDSAMYRCASSLEAGGLGTGELFFGEGSRLTVL.

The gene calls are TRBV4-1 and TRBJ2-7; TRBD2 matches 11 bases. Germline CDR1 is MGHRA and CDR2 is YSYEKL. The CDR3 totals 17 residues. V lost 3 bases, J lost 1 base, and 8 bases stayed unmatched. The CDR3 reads CASSQFFRLAGSYEQYF. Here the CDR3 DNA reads TGCGCCAGCAGCCAGTTCTTCCGACTAGCGGGATCCTACGAGCAGTACTTC.

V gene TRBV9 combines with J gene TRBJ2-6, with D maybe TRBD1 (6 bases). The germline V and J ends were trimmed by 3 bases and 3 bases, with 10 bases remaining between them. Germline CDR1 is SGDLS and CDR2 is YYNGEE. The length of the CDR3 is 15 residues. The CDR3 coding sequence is TGTGCCAGCAGCGCTCTAGGGGGTGGGGCCAACGTCCTGACTTTC. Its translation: CASSALGGGANVLTF.

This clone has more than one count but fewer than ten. The CDR3 protein is CAVNPGGTNEKLFF. The CDR3, as DNA: TGTGCCGTAAACCCAGGGGGCACTAATGAAAAACTGTTTTTT. The V gene is TRBV7-9, the J gene TRBJ1-4, with 8 bases lining up with TRBD1. Germline CDR1 reads SEHNR; CDR2 reads FQNEAQ (reference sequence). The CDR3 runs 14 residues. The V segment lost 11 bases and the J segment 2 bases; nucleotides outside the gene matches: 7.

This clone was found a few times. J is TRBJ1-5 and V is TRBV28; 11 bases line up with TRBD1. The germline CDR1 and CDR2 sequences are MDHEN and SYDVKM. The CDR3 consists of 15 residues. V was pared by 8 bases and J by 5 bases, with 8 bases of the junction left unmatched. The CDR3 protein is CASSKDRGPYQPQHF. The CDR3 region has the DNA TGTGCCAGCTCGAAGGACAGGGGGCCTTATCAGCCCCAGCATTTT. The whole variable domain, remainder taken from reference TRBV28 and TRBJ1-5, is DVKVTQSSRYLVKRTGEKVFLECVQDMDHENMFWYRQDPGLGLRLIYFSYDVKMKEKGDIPEGYSVSREKKERFSLILESASTNQTSMYLCASSKDRGPYQPQHFGDGTRLSIL.